This T cell receptor (beta chain) emerged from a study of control samples from healthy donors and cancer patients. Profiled with immunoSEQ multiplex PCR; TCRdb holds only in-frame clones, not every one. The sample includes 120,000 or so clones, around nine tenths of them seen just once. V lost 3 bases and J 2 bases, leaving 16 bases between the germline ends. This CDR3 contains 17 residues. Germline V gene data show CDR1 as KGHDR and CDR2 as SFDVKD. J is TRBJ2-1 and V is TRBV24-1; possibly TRBD2 for D (6 bases). The sequenced sample was blood. The source is a man younger than 35 in good health. Here the CDR3 reads CATSDQSIGGTYNEQFF. As DNA, the CDR3 is TGTGCCACCAGTGATCAGTCGATAGGCGGGACCTACAATGAGCAGTTCTTC.